This TCR beta chain was obtained from a study of shared clonotypes between healthy human individuals. Details on this clone: The identical CDR3 is also encoded by other nucleotide sequences in the sample.

The table came from immunoSEQ multiplex PCR; TCRdb's copy has only in-frame clones and leaves some out. The repertoire holds under 600,000 clones, with less than 98% as singletons. With 1 base clipped from V and 5 bases from J, the junction kept 4 bases outside the gene matches. Germline assignment: CDR1 KGHSH and CDR2 LQKENI. There are 14 residues in the CDR3. The donors were all Caucasian adults (living in Nashville, Tennessee). Splitting the CD4+ cells yielded a CD45RA+ naive subset and a CD45RA-negative memory subset. This sequence was found in a woman under 40 in good health. Sequencing was performed on naive CD4+ T cells sorted from blood. The subset denotes: CD45RA+ positively selected. The chain uses TRBV18 and TRBJ1-2; 7 bases align to TRBD1. Here the CDR3 reads CASSPRTGGYGYTF. CDR3 DNA: TGTGCCAGCTCACCACGGACAGGTGGTTATGGCTACACCTTC.